The source of this T cell receptor beta chain is a study of breast tumors, draining lymph nodes, adjacent tissues. Study conclusions and caveats: Tumor and nontumor repertoires were significantly more similar in luminal-like than in basal-like breast cancer. The lymph node origin of tumor T cells was framed as consistent with a hypothesis, not demonstrated. Findings are consistent with lymph node origin and intratumoral expansion of most tumor T cells. Tumor TCR diversity was below lymph nodes but above nontumor tissue.

TCRdb reanalysed the multiplex PCR reads using MiXCR and keeps one entry per CDR3 protein. The sample includes roughly 20,000 distinct CDR3 sequences, more than 25% seen only once; the top ten take 11%. With V trimmed by 1 base and J by 4 bases, 4 bases remained unmatched. Germline assignment: CDR1 SGHTS and CDR2 YDEGEE. The CDR3 has 15 amino acids. This clonotype was seen many times. Its specificity is not known. The chain combines TRBV5-8 with TRBJ1-4; 7 nucleotides agree with TRBD1. Input material: breast tumor tissue. The clonotype was recovered from a female donor with breast cancer. Some clones in this sample may be carry-over from other donors' samples. The CDR3 DNA is TGTGCCAGCAGCTTGAAGGGGGCTGGTAATGAAAAACTGTTTTTT. Residues: CASSLKGAGNEKLFF. Combining the CDR3 with reference TRBV5-8 and TRBJ1-4 gives the whole variable domain EAGVTQSPTHLIKTRGQQATLRCSPISGHTSVYWYQQALGLGLQFLLWYDEGEERNRGNFPPRFSGRQFPNYSSELNVNALELEDSALYLCASSLKGAGNEKLFFGSGTQLSVL.